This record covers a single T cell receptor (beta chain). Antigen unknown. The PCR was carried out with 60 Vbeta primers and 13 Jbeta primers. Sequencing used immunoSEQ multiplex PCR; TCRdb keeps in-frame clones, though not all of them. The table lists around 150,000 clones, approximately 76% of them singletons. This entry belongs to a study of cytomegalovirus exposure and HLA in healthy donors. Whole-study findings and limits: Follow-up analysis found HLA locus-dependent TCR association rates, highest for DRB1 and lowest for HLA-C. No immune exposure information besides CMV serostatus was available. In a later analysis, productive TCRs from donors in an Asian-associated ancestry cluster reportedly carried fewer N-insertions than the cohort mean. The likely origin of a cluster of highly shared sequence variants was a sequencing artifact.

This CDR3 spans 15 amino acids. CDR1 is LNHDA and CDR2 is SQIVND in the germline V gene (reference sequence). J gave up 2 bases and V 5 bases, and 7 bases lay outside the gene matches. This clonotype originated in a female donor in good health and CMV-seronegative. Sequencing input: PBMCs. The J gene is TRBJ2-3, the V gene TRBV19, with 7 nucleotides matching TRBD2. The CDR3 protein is CASSPTGTITDTQYF. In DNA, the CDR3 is TGTGCCAGTAGTCCGACCGGGACTATCACAGATACGCAGTATTTT.